The T cell receptor beta chain described here comes from a study of blood T cell repertoires in COVID-19. TCRdb's copy holds only in-frame clones and misses some; the assay was immunoSEQ multiplex PCR. The data contain hundreds of thousands of clones, more than 75% of them seen just once; the ten biggest clones take up 3.5% to 5%. A single count supports this clone. Trimming at V came to 3 bases and at J to 2 bases, leaving 5 bases not matched to a gene. Germline CDR1 reads LNHDA; CDR2 reads SQIVND (reference sequence). The CDR3 totals 16 residues. The source material was PBMCs or T cells enriched from blood (not recorded which). The sequence came from a man younger than 40 who had recovered from COVID-19. The chain is built from TRBV19 and TRBJ2-2, with 8 positions matching TRBD1. CDR3 amino acids: CASSIHGTGNTGELFF. In nucleotides, the CDR3 is TGTGCCAGTAGTATCCACGGGACAGGCAACACCGGGGAGCTGTTTTTT.